This T cell receptor (beta chain) comes out of a study of early T cells in non-severe SARS-CoV-2 infection. This clonotype was found many times. Deletions cut 5 bases from V and 1 base from J, with 6 bases between. This CDR3 region has 12 residues. Per the germline V gene, CDR1 is MNHEY and CDR2 is SVGEGT. TCRdb called the 5' RACE reads again in MiXCR, with one record for every CDR3 protein. The sample yields about 30,000 distinct CDR3 sequences, 3% to 5% seen once. This clonotype was sampled from an adult who was a healthcare worker with PCR-confirmed SARS-CoV-2 infection or an uninfected control (not recorded which). Sequencing was performed on whole blood. The chain carries TRBV6-2 or TRBV6-3 and TRBJ2-7; no clear D. The CDR3: CASSEQSYEQYF. The CDR3 bases are TGTGCCAGCAGTGAGCAGTCCTACGAGCAGTACTTC.